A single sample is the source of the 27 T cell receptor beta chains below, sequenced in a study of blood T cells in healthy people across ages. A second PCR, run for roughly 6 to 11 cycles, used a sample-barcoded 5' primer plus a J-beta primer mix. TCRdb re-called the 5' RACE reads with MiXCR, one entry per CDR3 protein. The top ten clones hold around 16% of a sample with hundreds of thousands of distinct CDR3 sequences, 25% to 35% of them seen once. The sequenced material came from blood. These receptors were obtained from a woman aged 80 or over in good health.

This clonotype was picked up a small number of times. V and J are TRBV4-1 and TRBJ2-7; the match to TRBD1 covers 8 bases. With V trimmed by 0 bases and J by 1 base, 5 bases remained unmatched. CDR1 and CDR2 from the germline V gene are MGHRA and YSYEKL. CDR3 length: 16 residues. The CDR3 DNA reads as TGCGCCAGCAGCCAAGACCAAAGACAGGGGTCCTACGAGCAGTACTTC. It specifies CASSQDQRQGSYEQYF.

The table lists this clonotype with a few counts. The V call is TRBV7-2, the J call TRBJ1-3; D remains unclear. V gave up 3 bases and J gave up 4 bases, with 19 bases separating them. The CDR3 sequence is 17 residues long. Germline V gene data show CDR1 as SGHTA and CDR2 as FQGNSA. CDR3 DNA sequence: TGTGCCAGCAGCTTGATGGGGATACCGTCCTCCGGAAACACCATATATTTT. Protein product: CASSLMGIPSSGNTIYF.

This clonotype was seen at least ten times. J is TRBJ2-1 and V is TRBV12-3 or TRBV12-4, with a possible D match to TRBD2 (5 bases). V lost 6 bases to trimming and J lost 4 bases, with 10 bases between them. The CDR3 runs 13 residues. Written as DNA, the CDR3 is TGTGCCAGCAGAAAGGACTTATACAATGAGCAGTTCTTC. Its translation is CASRKDLYNEQFF.

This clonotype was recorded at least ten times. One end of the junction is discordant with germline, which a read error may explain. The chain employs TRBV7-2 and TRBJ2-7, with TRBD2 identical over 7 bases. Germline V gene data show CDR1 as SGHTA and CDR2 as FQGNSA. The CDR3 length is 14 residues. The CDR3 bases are TGTGCAAGCAGCTGGGAGGGCAGCTCCTACGAGCAGTACTTC. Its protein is CASSWEGSSYEQYF.

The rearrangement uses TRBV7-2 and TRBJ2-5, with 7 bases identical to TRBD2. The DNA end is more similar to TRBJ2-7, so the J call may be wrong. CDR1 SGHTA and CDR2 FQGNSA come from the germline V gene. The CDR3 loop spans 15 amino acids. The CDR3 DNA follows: TGTGCCAGCAGCTTAGGTGGCGGGAGAAGATTCGAGCAGTACTTC. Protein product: CASSLGGGRRFEQYF.

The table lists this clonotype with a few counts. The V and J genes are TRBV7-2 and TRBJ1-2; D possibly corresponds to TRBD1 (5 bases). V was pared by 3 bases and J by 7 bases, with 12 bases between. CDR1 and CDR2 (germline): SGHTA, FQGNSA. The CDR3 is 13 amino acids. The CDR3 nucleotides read TGTGCCAGCAGCTTGTCAGGGTTGTCTGGCTACACCTTC. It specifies CASSLSGLSGYTF.

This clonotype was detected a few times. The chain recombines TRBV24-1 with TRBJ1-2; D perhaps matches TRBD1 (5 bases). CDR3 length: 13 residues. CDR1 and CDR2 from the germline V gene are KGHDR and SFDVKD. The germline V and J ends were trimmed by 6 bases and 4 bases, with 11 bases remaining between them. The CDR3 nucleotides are TGTGCCACCAGTCGGGACGGCCTCTATGGCTACACCTTC. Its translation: CATSRDGLYGYTF.

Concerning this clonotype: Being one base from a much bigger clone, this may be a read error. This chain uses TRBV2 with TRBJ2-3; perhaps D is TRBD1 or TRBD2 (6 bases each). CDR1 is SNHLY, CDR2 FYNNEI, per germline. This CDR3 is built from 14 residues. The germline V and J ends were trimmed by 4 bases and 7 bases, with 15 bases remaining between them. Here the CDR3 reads CASSVPRGLNTQYF. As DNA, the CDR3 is TGTGCCAGCAGTGTCCCCCGGGGGCTCAATACGCAGTATTTT.

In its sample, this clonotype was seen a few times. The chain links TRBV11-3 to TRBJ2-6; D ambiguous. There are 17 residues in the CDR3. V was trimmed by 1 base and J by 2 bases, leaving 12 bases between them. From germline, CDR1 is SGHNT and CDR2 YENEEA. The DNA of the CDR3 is TGTGCCAGCAGCTTAGGTCCCCACCAAGCTGGGGCCAACGTCCTGACTTTC. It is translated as CASSLGPHQAGANVLTF. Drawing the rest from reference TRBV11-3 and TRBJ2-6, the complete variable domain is EAGVVQSPRYKIIEKKQPVAFWCNPISGHNTLYWYLQNLGQGPELLIRYENEEAVDDSQLPKDRFSAERLKGVDSTLKIQPAELGDSAVYLCASSLGPHQAGANVLTFGAGSRLTVL.

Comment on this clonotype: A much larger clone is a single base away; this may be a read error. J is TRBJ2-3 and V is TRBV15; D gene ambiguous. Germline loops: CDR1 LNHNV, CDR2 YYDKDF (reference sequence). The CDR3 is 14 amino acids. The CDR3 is CATSRVARTDTRYF. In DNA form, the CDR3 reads TGTGCCACCAGCAGAGTGGCGAGAACGGATACGCGGTATTTT.

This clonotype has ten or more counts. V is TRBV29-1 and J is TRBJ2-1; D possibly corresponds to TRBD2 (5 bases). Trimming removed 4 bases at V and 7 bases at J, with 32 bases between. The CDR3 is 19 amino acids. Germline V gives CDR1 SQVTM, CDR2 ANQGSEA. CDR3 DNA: TGCAGCGTTGGACTACTAAACCTCAACGAATGGTCTCCCCCAAATGAGCAGTTCTTC. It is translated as CSVGLLNLNEWSPPNEQFF.

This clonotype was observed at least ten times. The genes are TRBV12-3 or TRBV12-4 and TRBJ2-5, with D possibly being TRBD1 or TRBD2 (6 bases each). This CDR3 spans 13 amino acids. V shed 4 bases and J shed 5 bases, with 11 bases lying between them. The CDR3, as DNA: TGTGCCAGCAGTTCCATAGGGGGGGAGACCCAGTACTTC. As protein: CASSSIGGETQYF.

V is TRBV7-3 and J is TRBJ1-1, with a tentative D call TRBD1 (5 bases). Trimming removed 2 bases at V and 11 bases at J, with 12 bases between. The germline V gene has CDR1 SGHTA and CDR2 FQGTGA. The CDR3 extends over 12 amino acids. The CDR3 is CASSLGASKAFF. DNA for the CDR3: TGTGCCAGCAGCTTAGGGGCCTCGAAGGCTTTCTTT. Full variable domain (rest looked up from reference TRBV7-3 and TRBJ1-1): GAGVSQTPSNKVTEKGKYVELRCDPISGHTALYWYRQSLGQGPEFLIYFQGTGAADDSGLPNDRFFAVRPEGSVSTLKIQRTERGDSAVYLCASSLGASKAFFGQGTRLTVV.

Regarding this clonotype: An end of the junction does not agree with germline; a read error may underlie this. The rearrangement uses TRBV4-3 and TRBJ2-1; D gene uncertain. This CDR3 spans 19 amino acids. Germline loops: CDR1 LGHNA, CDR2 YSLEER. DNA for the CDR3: TGCGCCAGCAGCCAAGGTTACACAGATGGCCAATTAACAGACAACGAGCAGTTCTTC. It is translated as CASSQGYTDGQLTDNEQFF.

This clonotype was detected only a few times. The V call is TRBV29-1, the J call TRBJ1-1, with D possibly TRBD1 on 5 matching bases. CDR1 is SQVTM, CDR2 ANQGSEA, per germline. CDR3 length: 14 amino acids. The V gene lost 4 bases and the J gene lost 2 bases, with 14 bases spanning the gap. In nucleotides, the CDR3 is TGCAGCGTTGGGGTTCGAGGGGCAAACACTGAAGCTTTCTTT. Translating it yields CSVGVRGANTEAFF.

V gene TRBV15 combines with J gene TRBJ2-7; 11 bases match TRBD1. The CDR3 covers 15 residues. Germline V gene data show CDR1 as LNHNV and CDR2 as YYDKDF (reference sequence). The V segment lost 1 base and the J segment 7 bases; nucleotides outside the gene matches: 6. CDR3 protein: CATSRAGQGAKEQYF. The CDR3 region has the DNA TGTGCCACCAGCAGAGCCGGACAGGGGGCGAAAGAGCAGTACTTC.

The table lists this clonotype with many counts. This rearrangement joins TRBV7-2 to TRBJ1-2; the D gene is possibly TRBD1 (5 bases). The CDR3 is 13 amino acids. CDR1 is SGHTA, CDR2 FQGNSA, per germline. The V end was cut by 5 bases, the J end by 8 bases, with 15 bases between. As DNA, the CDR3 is TGTGCCAGCAGCCTACTACGGGACGGAGGCTACACCTTC. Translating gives CASSLLRDGGYTF.

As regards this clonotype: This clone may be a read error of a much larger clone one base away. The CDR3 sequence: CASDGGSNEQFF. The DNA of the CDR3 is TGTGCCAGCGACGGGGGAAGCAATGAGCAGTTCTTC. This chain links TRBV6-2 or TRBV6-3 with TRBJ2-1; tentatively, D is TRBD2 (6 bases). Germline loops: CDR1 MNHEY, CDR2 SVGEGT. The length of the CDR3 is 12 residues. With 8 bases removed from V and 6 bases from J, the gap between germline ends came to 11 bases.

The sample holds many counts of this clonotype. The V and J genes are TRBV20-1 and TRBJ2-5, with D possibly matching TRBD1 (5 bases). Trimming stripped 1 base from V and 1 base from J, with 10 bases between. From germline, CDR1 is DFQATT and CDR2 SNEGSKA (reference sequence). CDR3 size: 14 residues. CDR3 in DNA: TGCAGTGCTAGAGTGGAAGGGGTCCAAGAGACCCAGTACTTC. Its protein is CSARVEGVQETQYF.

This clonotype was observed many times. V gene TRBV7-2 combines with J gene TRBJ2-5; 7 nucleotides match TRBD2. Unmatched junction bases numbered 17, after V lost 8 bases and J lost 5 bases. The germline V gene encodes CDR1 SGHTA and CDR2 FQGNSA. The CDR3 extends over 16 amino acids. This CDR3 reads CASSPLGAGIGETQYF. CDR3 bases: TGTGCCAGCTCTCCCCTGGGAGCGGGGATTGGGGAGACCCAGTACTTC.

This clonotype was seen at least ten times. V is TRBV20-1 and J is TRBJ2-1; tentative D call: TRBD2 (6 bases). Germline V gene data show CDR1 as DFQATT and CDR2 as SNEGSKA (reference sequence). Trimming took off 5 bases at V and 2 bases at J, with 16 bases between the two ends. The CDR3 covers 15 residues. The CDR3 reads CSASPGGTPYNEQFF. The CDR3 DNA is TGCAGTGCTTCACCCGGGGGAACCCCCTACAATGAGCAGTTCTTC.

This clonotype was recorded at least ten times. Written as DNA, the CDR3 is TGTGCCAGCAGCTTAGCCCTAGCGGGGGGGACAGATACGCAGTATTTT. This codes for CASSLALAGGTDTQYF. The V gene is TRBV7-6, the J gene TRBJ2-3, with 12 bases that match TRBD2. Germline V lookup: CDR1 SGHVS, CDR2 FNYEAQ. With V trimmed by 0 bases and J by 3 bases, 1 base remained unmatched. The CDR3 length is 16 residues.

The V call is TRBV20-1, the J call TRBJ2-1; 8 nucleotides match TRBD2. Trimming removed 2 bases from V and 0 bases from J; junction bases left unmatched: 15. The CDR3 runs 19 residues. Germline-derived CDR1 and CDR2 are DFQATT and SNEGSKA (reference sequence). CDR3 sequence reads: CSARQVETSVWSSYNEQFF. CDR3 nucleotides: TGCAGTGCTAGACAGGTGGAGACTAGCGTTTGGAGCTCCTACAATGAGCAGTTCTTC.

The CDR3, as DNA: TGTGCCAGCTCACCATCGATGGGGACGGAGACCCAGTACTTC. Translating it yields CASSPSMGTETQYF. V gene TRBV18 combines with J gene TRBJ2-5, with D perhaps being TRBD1 or TRBD2 (5 bases each). The germline V gene encodes CDR1 KGHSH and CDR2 LQKENI. V lost 2 bases and J 5 bases, leaving 12 bases between the germline ends. The CDR3 totals 14 residues.

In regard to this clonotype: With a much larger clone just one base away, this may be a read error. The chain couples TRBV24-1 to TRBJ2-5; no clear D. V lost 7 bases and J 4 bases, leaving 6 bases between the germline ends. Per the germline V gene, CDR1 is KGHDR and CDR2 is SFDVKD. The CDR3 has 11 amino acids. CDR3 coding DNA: TGTGCCACCAGCAATATAGAGACCCAGTACTTC. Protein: CATSNIETQYF.

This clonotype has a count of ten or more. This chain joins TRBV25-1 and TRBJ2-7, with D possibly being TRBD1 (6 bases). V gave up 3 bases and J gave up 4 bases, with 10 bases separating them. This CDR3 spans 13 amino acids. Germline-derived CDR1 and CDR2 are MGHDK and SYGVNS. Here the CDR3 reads CASSDSGQYEQYF. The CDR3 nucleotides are TGTGCCAGCAGTGACTCCGGACAGTACGAGCAGTACTTC.

The CDR3 region is CANSQIQDGGEQFF. The CDR3, as DNA: TGTGCCAACAGTCAGATTCAAGATGGGGGTGAGCAGTTCTTC. V gene TRBV14 combines with J gene TRBJ2-1; either TRBD1 or TRBD2 may fit D (5 bases each). CDR1 is SGHDN, CDR2 FVKESK, per germline. Trimming pared 10 bases from V and 9 bases from J, leaving 22 bases between. The CDR3 has 14 amino acids.